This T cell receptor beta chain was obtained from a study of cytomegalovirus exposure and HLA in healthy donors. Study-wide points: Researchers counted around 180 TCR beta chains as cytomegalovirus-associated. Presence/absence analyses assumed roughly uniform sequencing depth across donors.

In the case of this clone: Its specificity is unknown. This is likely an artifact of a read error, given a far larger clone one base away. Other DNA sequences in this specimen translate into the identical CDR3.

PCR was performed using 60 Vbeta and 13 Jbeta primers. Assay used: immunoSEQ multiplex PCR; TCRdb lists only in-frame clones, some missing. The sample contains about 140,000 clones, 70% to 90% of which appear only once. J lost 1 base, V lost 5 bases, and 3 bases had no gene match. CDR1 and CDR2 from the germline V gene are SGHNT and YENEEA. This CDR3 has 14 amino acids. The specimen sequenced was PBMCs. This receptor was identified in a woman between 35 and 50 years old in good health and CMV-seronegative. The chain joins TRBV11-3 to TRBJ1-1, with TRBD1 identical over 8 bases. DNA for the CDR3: TGTGCCAGCAGCCTCGGACAGGGGAACACTGAAGCTTTCTTT. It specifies CASSLGQGNTEAFF.